This passage covers 6 T cell receptor beta chains from one sample sequenced in a study of prognosis after radiotherapy for stage I lung cancer. Genomic DNA yielded TCR beta CDR3, amplified by two-round multiplex PCR. First-round PCR employed TRBV- and TRBJ-specific primers for each gene. Each CDR3 protein is one row after TCRdb ran MiXCR on the multiplex PCR reads. Counted here are 20,000 to 25,000 distinct CDR3 sequences, about two fifths occurring once; the ten biggest clones make up about 22%. The sequenced sample was PBMCs, obtained before or after stereotactic body radiation therapy (not recorded which). The receptors derive from a donor of 50 years or more with non-small cell lung cancer.

Sample share makes this clonotype medium-sized. The chain combines TRBV5-1 with TRBJ2-7; D ambiguous. With 3 bases removed from V and 5 bases from J, the gap between germline ends came to 12 bases. The germline CDR1 and CDR2 sequences are SGHRS and YFSETQ. This CDR3 is 13 amino acids long. CDR3 region: CASSSGRRDEQYF. CDR3 coding DNA: TGCGCCAGCAGCTCAGGAAGGCGCGACGAGCAGTACTTC.

On this clonotype itself: Compared with germline, one end of the junction differs, possibly owing to a read error. V is TRBV5-1 and J is TRBJ2-2; 7 bases line up with TRBD2. Germline V CDR1 and CDR2: SGHRS, YFSETQ. This CDR3 has 15 residues. CDR3 region: CASSSVGGLSGELFF. CDR3 sequence (DNA): TGCGCCAGCAGCTCCGTCGGGGGACTATCCGGGGAGTTGTTTTTT.

The chain employs TRBV24-1 and TRBJ1-2, with D uncertain. The V gene's germline CDR1 is KGHDR and CDR2 SFDVKD. There are 13 residues in the CDR3. V was trimmed by 6 bases and J by 6 bases, leaving 13 bases between them. The CDR3 spells CATSYSGKDGYTF. The CDR3 DNA reads as TGTGCCACCAGTTACTCGGGCAAGGATGGCTACACCTTC.

This clonotype was observed many times. The rearrangement uses TRBV20-1 and TRBJ2-5; 9 bases line up with TRBD2. Trimming took 1 base from V and 5 from J; bases not matched to a gene: 5. Germline CDR1 and CDR2: DFQATT and SNEGSKA (reference sequence). The CDR3 totals 14 residues. The chain's CDR3 is CSARAGGRDETQYF. CDR3 nucleotide sequence: TGCAGTGCTAGAGCGGGCGGGAGGGACGAGACCCAGTACTTC.

This clonotype was recorded many times. This sequence joins TRBV9 and TRBJ2-3; TRBD2 matches 7 bases. Germline V gives CDR1 SGDLS, CDR2 YYNGEE. The CDR3 runs to 17 residues. Trimming cost V 0 bases and J 6 bases; bases outside gene matches: 13. The CDR3, as DNA: TGTGCCAGCAGCGTAGACCCCCGGGGGGTAGAAGGGGATACGCAGTATTTT. Protein product: CASSVDPRGVEGDTQYF.

In its sample, this clonotype was seen many times. This sequence joins TRBV7-9 and TRBJ1-1; D unclear. V lost 0 bases to trimming and J lost 0 bases, with 8 bases between them. This CDR3 comprises 15 residues. Germline loops: CDR1 SEHNR, CDR2 FQNEAQ (reference sequence). The CDR3 region has the DNA TGTGCCAGCAGCTTAGCCTTAACCGTGAACACTGAAGCTTTCTTT. Translated, it gives CASSLALTVNTEAFF.